These 2 T cell receptor beta chains were sequenced from one sample in a study of T cells in Graves' hyperthyroidism and ophthalmopathy. TCR beta CDR3 region amplification was performed from RNA transcripts. Initially, a first-round RT-PCR of the TCR CDR3 employed the HTBI primer set. TCRdb called the multiplex PCR reads again in MiXCR, with one record for every CDR3 protein. The sample has hundreds of thousands of distinct CDR3 sequences, around 14% seen once. The sample comprised blood. The receptors stem from a young woman with Graves' hyperthyroidism.

This clonotype showed up many times. J is TRBJ2-3 and V is TRBV7-8; the D gene is possibly TRBD1 (5 bases). Germline V gives CDR1 SGHVS, CDR2 FQNEAQ. Trimming cost V 3 bases and J 2 bases, with 12 bases left between them. The CDR3 extends over 15 amino acids. CDR3 sequence: CASSFATDNTDTQYF. The CDR3, as DNA: TGTGCCAGCAGCTTCGCGACAGACAACACAGATACGCAGTATTTT.

The chain links TRBV29-1 to TRBJ2-2; 8 bases fit TRBD1. This CDR3 region has 14 residues. Per the germline V gene, CDR1 is SQVTM and CDR2 is ANQGSEA. After removal of 3 bases from V and 8 bases from J, the junction contained 8 bases not matched to a gene. CDR3 region: CSVESDRVDGELFF. The DNA of the CDR3 is TGCAGCGTTGAGTCGGACAGGGTAGATGGGGAGCTGTTTTTT.